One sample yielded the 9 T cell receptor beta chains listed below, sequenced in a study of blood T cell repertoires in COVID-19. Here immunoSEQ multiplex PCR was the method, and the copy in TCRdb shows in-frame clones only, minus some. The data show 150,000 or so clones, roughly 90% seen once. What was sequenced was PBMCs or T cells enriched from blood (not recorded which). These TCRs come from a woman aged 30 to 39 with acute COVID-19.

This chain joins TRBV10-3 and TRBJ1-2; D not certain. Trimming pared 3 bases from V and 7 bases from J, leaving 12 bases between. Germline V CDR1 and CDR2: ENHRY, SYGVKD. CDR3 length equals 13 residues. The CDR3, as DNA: TGTGCCATCAGTGATCTAATCGGAGCTGGCTACACCTTC. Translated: CAISDLIGAGYTF.

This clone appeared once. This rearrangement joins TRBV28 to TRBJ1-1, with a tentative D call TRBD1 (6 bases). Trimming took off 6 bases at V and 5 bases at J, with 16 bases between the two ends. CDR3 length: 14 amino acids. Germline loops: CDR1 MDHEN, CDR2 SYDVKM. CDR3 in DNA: TGTGCCAGCAGCAGAGGGGGAGTCGGGACTGAAGCTTTCTTT. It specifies CASSRGGVGTEAFF.

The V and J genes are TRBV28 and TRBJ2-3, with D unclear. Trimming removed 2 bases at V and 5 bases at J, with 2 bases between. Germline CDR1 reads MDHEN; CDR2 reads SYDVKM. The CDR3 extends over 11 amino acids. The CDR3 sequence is CASSLLDTQYF. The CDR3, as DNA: TGTGCCAGCAGTTTACTAGATACGCAGTATTTT.

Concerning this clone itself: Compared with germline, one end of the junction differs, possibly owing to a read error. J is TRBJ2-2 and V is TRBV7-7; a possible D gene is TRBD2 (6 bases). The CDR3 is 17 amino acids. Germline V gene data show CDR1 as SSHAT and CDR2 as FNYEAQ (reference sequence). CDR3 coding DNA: TGTGCTAGCAGCTTAGGAGCTCTTCACGGTAGCGGCGGGGAGCTGTTTTTT. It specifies CASSLGALHGSGGELFF.

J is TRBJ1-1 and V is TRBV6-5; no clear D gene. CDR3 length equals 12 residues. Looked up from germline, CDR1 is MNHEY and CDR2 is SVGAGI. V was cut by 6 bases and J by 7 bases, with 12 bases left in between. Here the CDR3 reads CASSYRRGEAFF. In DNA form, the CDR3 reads TGTGCCAGCAGCTACCGTCGGGGTGAAGCTTTCTTT.

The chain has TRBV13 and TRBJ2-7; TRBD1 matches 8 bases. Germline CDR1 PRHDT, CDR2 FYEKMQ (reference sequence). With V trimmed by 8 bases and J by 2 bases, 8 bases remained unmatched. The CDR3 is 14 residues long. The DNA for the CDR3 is TGTGCCAGCCGTCGGACAGGGATAACCTACGAGCAGTACTTC. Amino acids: CASRRTGITYEQYF.

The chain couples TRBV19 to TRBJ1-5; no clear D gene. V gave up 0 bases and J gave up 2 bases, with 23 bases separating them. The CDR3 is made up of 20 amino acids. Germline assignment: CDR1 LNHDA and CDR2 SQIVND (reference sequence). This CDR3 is CASSIDLETPTAPGNQPQHF. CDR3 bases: TGTGCCAGTAGTATAGATCTTGAGACACCGACCGCCCCGGGCAATCAGCCCCAGCATTTT.

The CDR3 is CASKRGGSGNTIYF. DNA of the CDR3: TGTGCCAGCAAAAGGGGAGGCTCTGGAAACACCATATATTTT. The chain links TRBV27 to TRBJ1-3; weak D call: TRBD1 (5 bases). The CDR3 consists of 14 residues. Between the trimmed V and J ends, which lost 7 bases and 0 bases, there was a span of 10 bases. Germline V gives CDR1 MNHEY, CDR2 SMNVEV (reference sequence).

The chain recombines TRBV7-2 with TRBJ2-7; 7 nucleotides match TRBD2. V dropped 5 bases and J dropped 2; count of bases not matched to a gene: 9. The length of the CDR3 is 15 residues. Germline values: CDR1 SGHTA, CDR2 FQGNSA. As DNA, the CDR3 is TGTGCCAGCAGCCAAGGACTAGAACGTACCTACGAGCAGTACTTC. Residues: CASSQGLERTYEQYF.